Listed below are T cell receptor beta chains from one sample, sequenced in a study of response to subunit inactivated influenza vaccine. In TCRdb, the RT-PCR reads were re-called with MiXCR into one record per CDR3 protein. The profile shows around 190,000 distinct CDR3 sequences, roughly 14% of them singletons. Source: CD8+ T cells sorted from PBMCs, taken approximately 5 days after vaccination. These TCRs come from a man in his fifties who received an inactivated influenza vaccine. CDR3s include the opening cysteine and the closing phenylalanine or tryptophan. The D gene is left open where the match is weak. Size is omitted from some rows. Given values are once, few, many or a class for expanded clones.

TRBV27	TRBJ2-7	14	TRBD2	many	CASSFSGSYYEQYF	TGTGCCAGCAGTTTTAGCGGGAGCTACTACGAGCAGTACTTC
TRBV7-9	TRBJ1-4	13	-	-	CASSSAQIRKLFF	TGTGCCAGCAGCTCGGCCCAAATAAGAAAACTGTTTTTT
TRBV7-9	TRBJ2-7	14	-	-	CASSTEGGLSEQYF	TGTGCCAGCAGCACCGAGGGGGGGCTGAGCGAGCAGTACTTC
TRBV12-3/TRBV12-4	TRBJ2-1	16	-	few	CASSSLQGFLYNEQFF	TGTGCCAGCAGTTCCCTTCAGGGGTTTTTGTACAATGAGCAGTTCTTC
TRBV7-9	TRBJ1-2	13	-	-	CASSLRQIYGYTF	TGTGCCAGCAGCTTACGACAGATCTATGGCTACACCTTC
TRBV13	TRBJ1-1	15	-	many	CASSLGLRTNTEAFF	TGTGCCAGCAGCTTAGGCCTCCGGACGAACACTGAAGCTTTCTTT
TRBV4-3	TRBJ2-3	15	TRBD2	few	CASSQGRGGPDTQYF	TGCGCCAGCAGCCAAGGCCGGGGGGGGCCAGATACGCAGTATTTT
TRBV6-1	TRBJ2-7	14	-	few	CASSPQGLGNEQYF	TGTGCCAGCAGCCCCCAGGGCCTAGGAAACGAGCAGTACTTC
TRBV29-1	TRBJ2-3	13	-	few	CSVEFRLQDTQYF	TGCAGCGTTGAATTTAGGCTTCAGGATACGCAGTATTTT
TRBV27	TRBJ2-1	15	TRBD2	many	CASSLYSGGYNEQFF	TGTGCCAGCAGTTTATATAGCGGGGGGTACAATGAGCAGTTCTTC
TRBV3-1	TRBJ2-3	14	-	-	CASSQTYSTDTQYF	TGTGCCAGCAGCCAAACCTACAGCACAGATACGCAGTATTTT
TRBV29-1	TRBJ2-5	12	-	many	CSVDWRGETQYF	TGCAGCGTTGATTGGAGGGGTGAGACCCAGTACTTC
TRBV29-1	TRBJ2-3	12	-	many	CSVEGFADTQYF	TGCAGCGTTGAGGGTTTTGCCGATACGCAGTATTTT
TRBV28	TRBJ2-7	15	-	-	CASSLNPGQGDEQYF	TGTGCCAGCAGTTTAAATCCCGGGCAGGGAGACGAGCAGTACTTC
TRBV7-2	TRBJ2-1	11	-	few	CASSYGGEQFF	TGTGCCAGCAGTTACGGGGGTGAGCAGTTCTTC
TRBV3-1	TRBJ2-3	15	-	-	CASSQGASSYDTQYF	TGTGCCAGCAGCCAAGGCGCTAGCAGCTATGATACGCAGTATTTT
TRBV4-3	TRBJ2-5	16	TRBD1	many	CASSQDWAGQGETQYF	TGCGCCAGCAGCCAAGATTGGGCCGGACAGGGCGAGACCCAGTACTTC
TRBV30	TRBJ2-3	14	-	-	CAWSGGLGADTQYF	TGTGCCTGGAGTGGAGGACTGGGGGCAGATACGCAGTATTTT
TRBV5-1	TRBJ2-7	16	-	once	CASSESGYTRSYEQYF	TGCGCCAGCAGCGAATCGGGTTATACACGCTCCTACGAGCAGTACTTC
TRBV12-3/TRBV12-4	TRBJ2-6	15	-	few	CASRPNRDGANVLTF	TGTGCCAGCAGACCTAACAGGGATGGGGCCAACGTCCTGACTTTC
TRBV20-1	TRBJ2-7	14	-	few	CSARDLKAAYEQYF	TGCAGTGCTAGAGATCTGAAGGCAGCCTACGAGCAGTACTTC
TRBV20-1	TRBJ2-7	13	-	many	CSAEGPNSYEQYF	TGCAGTGCCGAGGGACCAAATAGCTACGAGCAGTACTTC
TRBV25-1	TRBJ2-1	15	-	many	CASSEWGGGLNEQFF	TGTGCCAGCAGTGAATGGGGAGGGGGGCTCAATGAGCAGTTCTTC
TRBV7-6	TRBJ1-1	13	-	-	CASSLTGGAEAFF	TGTGCCAGCAGCTTGACGGGGGGGGCTGAAGCTTTCTTT
TRBV7-8	TRBJ2-7	14	-	many	CASSLAGQGYEQYF	TGTGCCAGCAGCTTAGCGGGGCAGGGCTACGAGCAGTACTTC
TRBV9	TRBJ2-7	14	-	-	CASSVAGGALEQYF	TGTGCCAGCAGCGTAGCAGGGGGGGCACTCGAGCAGTACTTC
TRBV27	TRBJ2-1	15	TRBD1	many	CASSFGTGGFNEQFF	TGTGCCAGCAGTTTTGGGACAGGAGGCTTTAATGAGCAGTTCTTC
TRBV29-1	TRBJ2-2	14	-	few	CSVQTSWKTGELFF	TGCAGCGTTCAAACTAGTTGGAAAACCGGGGAGCTGTTTTTT
TRBV20-1	TRBJ2-7	15	-	few	CSASPPDTNPNEQYF	TGCAGTGCTAGTCCCCCCGACACCAACCCCAACGAGCAGTACTTC
TRBV7-9	TRBJ1-2	12	-	few	CASSLRVYGYTF	TGTGCCAGCAGCTTAAGGGTATATGGCTACACCTTC